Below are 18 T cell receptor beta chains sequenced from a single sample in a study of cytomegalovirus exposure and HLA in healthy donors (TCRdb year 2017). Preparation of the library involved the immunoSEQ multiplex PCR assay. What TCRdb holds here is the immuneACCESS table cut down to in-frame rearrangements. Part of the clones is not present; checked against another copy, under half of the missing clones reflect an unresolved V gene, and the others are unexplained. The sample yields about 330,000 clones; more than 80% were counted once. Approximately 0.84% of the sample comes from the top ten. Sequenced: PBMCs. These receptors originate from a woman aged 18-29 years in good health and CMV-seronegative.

The CDR3 DNA follows: TGCAGCGTTATGGGGAAAGGAGGGACAGGGGTATCATCCACTGAAGCTTTCTTT. Encoded protein: CSVMGKGGTGVSSTEAFF. This chain links TRBV29-1 with TRBJ1-1, with 10 bases matching TRBD1. The CDR3 loop spans 18 amino acids. V was clipped by 5 bases and J by 4 bases; unmatched bases: 19. Germline values: CDR1 SQVTM, CDR2 ANQGSEA.

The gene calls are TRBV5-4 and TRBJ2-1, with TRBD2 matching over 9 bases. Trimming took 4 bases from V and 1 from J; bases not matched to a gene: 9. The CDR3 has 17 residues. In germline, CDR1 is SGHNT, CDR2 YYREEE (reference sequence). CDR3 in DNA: TGTGCCAGCAGCGGGCCGACAAGCGGGAGGTCCTACAATGAGCAGTTCTTC. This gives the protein CASSGPTSGRSYNEQFF.

The CDR3 region has the DNA TGTGCCAGCAGGACAGAAAACGAGCAGTACTTC. Encoded protein: CASRTENEQYF. The V and J genes are TRBV6-5 and TRBJ2-7; TRBD1 might be the D (5 bases). Germline V CDR1 and CDR2: MNHEY, SVGAGI. This CDR3 is built from 11 residues. V was shortened by 6 bases and J by 5 bases, with 8 bases between the two germline ends.

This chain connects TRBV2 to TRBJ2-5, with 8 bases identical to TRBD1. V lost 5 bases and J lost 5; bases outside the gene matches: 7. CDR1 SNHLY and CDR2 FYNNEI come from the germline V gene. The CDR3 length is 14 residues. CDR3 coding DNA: TGTGCCAGCAGTACCGAACAGGGGGAGGAGACCCAGTACTTC. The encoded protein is CASSTEQGEETQYF.

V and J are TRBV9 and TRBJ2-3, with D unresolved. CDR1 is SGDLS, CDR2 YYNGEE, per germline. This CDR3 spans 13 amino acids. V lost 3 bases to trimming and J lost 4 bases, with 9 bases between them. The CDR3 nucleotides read TGTGCCAGCAGCGGGCAACCGTCAGATACGCAGTATTTT. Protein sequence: CASSGQPSDTQYF.

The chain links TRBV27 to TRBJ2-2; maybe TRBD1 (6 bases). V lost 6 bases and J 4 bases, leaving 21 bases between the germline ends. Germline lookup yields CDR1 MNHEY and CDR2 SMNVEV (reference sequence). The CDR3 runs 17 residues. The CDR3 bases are TGTGCCAGCAGGAGTACTTGGGGAAGGGACATCACCGGGGAGCTGTTTTTT. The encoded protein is CASRSTWGRDITGELFF.

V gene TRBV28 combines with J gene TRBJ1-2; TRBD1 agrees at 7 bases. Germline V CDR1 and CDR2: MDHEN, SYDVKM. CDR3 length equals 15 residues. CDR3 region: CLLRGPGGSNYGYTF. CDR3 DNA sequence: TGTCTCTTGCGGGGACCAGGGGGATCTAACTATGGCTACACCTTC.

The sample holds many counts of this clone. DNA of the CDR3: TGCGCCAGCAGCTTGCTGAGTTCCTCCTACGAGCAGTACTTC. Amino acids: CASSLLSSSYEQYF. This sequence joins TRBV5-1 and TRBJ2-7; no clear D. Trimming pared 1 base from V and 0 bases from J, leaving 8 bases between. CDR3 size: 14 residues. Germline assignment: CDR1 SGHRS and CDR2 YFSETQ.

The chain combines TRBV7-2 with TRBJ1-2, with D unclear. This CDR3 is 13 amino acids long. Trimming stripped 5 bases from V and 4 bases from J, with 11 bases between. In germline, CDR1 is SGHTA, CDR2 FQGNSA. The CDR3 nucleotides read TGTGCCAGCAGCCCGCCAGGTTCCTATGGCTACACCTTC. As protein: CASSPPGSYGYTF. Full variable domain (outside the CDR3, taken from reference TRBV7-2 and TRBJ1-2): GAGVSQSPSNKVTEKGKDVELRCDPISGHTALYWYRQSLGQGLEFLIYFQGNSAPDKSGLPSDRFSAERTGGSVSTLTIQRTQQEDSAVYLCASSPPGSYGYTFGSGTRLTVV.

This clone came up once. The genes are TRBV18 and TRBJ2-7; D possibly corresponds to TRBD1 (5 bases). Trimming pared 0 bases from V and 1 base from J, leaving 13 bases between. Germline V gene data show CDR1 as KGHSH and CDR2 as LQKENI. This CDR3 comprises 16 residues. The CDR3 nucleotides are TGTGCCAGCTCACCACCGTCCGCAGGGATTTCCTACGAGCAGTACTTC. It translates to CASSPPSAGISYEQYF. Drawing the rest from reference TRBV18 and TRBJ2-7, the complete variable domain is NAGVMQNPRHLVRRRGQEARLRCSPMKGHSHVYWYRQLPEEGLKFMVYLQKENIIDESGMPKERFSAEFPKEGPSILRIQQVVRGDSAAYFCASSPPSAGISYEQYFGPGTRLTVT.

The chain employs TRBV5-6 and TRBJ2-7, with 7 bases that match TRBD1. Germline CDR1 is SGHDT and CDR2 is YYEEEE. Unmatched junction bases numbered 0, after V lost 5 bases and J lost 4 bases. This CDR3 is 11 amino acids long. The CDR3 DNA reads TGTGCCAGCAGACAGGGGTACGAGCAGTACTTC. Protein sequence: CASRQGYEQYF.

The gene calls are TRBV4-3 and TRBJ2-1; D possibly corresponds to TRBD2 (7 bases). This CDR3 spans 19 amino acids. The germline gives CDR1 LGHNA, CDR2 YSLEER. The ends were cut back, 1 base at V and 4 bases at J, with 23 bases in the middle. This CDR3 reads CASSQGGAGPGGPYNEQFF. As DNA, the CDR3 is TGCGCCAGCAGCCAAGGGGGAGCGGGACCTGGGGGGCCTTACAATGAGCAGTTCTTC.

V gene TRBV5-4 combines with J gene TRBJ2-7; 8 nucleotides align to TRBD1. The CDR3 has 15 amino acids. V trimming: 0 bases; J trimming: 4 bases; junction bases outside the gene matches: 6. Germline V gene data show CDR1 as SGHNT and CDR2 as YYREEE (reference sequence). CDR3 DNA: TGTGCCAGCAGCTTGGGGACAGGGTTTTCGTACGAGCAGTACTTC. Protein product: CASSLGTGFSYEQYF.

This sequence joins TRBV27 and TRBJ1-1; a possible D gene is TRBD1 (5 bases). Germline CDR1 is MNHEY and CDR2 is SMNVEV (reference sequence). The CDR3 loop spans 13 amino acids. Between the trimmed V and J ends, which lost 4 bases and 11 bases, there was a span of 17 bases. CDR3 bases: TGTGCCAGCAGTTACCTCTCCACGGGGGAGGCTTTCTTT. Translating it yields CASSYLSTGEAFF.

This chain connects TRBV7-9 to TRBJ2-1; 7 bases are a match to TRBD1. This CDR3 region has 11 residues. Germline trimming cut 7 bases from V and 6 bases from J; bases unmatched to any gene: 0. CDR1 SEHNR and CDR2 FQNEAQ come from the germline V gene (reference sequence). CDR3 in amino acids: CASTGGNEQFF. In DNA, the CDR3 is TGTGCCAGCACAGGGGGCAATGAGCAGTTCTTC.

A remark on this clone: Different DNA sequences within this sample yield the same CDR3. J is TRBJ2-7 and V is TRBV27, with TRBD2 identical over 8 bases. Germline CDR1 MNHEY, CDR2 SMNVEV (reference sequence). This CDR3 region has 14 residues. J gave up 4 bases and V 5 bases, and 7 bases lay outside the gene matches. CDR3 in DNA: TGTGCCAGCAGTCCCGGACTAGCCGGGTACGAGCAGTACTTC. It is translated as CASSPGLAGYEQYF.

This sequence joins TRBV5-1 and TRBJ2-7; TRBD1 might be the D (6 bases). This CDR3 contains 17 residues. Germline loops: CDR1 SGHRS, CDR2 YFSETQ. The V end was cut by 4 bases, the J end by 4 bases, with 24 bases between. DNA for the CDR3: TGCGCCAGCAGCCGGCTAGGACAGACTGATACGAAGTACGAGCAGTACTTC. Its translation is CASSRLGQTDTKYEQYF. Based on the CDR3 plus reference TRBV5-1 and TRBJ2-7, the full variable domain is KAGVTQTPRYLIKTRGQQVTLSCSPISGHRSVSWYQQTPGQGLQFLFEYFSETQRNKGNFPGRFSGRQFSNSRSEMNVSTLELGDSALYLCASSRLGQTDTKYEQYFGPGTRLTVT.

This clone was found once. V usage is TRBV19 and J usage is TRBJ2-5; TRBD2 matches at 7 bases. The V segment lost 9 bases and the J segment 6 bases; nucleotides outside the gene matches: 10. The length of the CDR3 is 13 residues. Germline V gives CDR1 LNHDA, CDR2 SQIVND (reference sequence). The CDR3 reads CASHHVGGKTQYF. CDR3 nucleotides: TGTGCCAGCCACCACGTGGGGGGGAAGACCCAGTACTTC.